A single sample gave rise to the 29 T cell receptor beta chains below, sequenced in a study of memory CD4+ T cells and cytomegalovirus serostatus. The sort gate was single viable CD3+CD4+CD8-CD45RO+ cells for memory CD4+ T cells. Some clones are missing from TCRdb's copy, which holds only in-frame ones; the method was immunoSEQ multiplex PCR. Here the sample spans roughly 49,000 clones, over 65% being singletons. Sequenced: memory CD4+ T cells from blood. Receptor source: an adult in good health and CMV-seronegative.

This clone was seen a handful of times. The chain uses TRBV7-2 and TRBJ2-3, with D unresolved. V lost 2 bases and J lost 4, with 13 bases in between. This CDR3 contains 15 residues. Germline CDR1 reads SGHTA; CDR2 reads FQGNSA. The CDR3 bases are TGTGCCAGCAGCTTAAATCTAGGGCAGTCAGATACGCAGTATTTT. This encodes CASSLNLGQSDTQYF.

The V and J genes are TRBV11-2 and TRBJ1-1; D gene uncertain. The CDR3 has 14 amino acids. Trimming took 7 bases from V and 0 from J, leaving 12 bases between them. Germline assignment: CDR1 SGHAT and CDR2 FQNNGV. The CDR3 is CASTPEPMNTEAFF. The CDR3 nucleotides are TGTGCCAGCACCCCAGAGCCCATGAACACTGAAGCTTTCTTT.

The chain recombines TRBV5-4 with TRBJ1-1; D is possibly TRBD1 (5 bases). With 4 bases removed from V and 11 bases from J, the gap between germline ends came to 21 bases. Germline CDR1 SGHNT, CDR2 YYREEE (reference sequence). CDR3 length: 14 residues. The CDR3 nucleotides are TGTGCCAGCAGCCCATATTCGATTCCGGAGGGGGCTTTCTTT. Translation gives CASSPYSIPEGAFF.

The J gene is TRBJ1-6, the V gene TRBV5-6, with D perhaps TRBD1 (5 bases). Trimming left V 6 bases short and J 10 bases short, with 17 bases between. The germline gives CDR1 SGHDT, CDR2 YYEEEE. The CDR3 spans 14 residues. CDR3 in DNA: TGTGCCAGCACCCTCGCCGCCAAGGGGTCACCCCTCCACTTT. Its protein is CASTLAAKGSPLHF.

This clone was found a few times. The chain carries TRBV19 and TRBJ1-6; tentatively, D is TRBD1 (6 bases). Trimming pared 6 bases from V and 7 bases from J, leaving 16 bases between. The CDR3 is 15 residues long. Germline CDR1 reads LNHDA; CDR2 reads SQIVND (reference sequence). CDR3 region: CASRTDRSSNSPLHF. The CDR3 DNA is TGTGCCAGTAGGACCGACAGGTCGTCGAATTCACCCCTCCACTTT.

The chain has TRBV30 and TRBJ2-3; 12 bases align to TRBD2. Trimming at V came to 5 bases and at J to 2 bases, leaving 5 bases not matched to a gene. The CDR3 loop spans 15 amino acids. In germline, CDR1 is GTSNPN, CDR2 SVGIG (reference sequence). The CDR3 protein is CAWALAGGPTDTQYF. Written as DNA, the CDR3 is TGTGCCTGGGCCCTAGCGGGGGGGCCCACAGATACGCAGTATTTT.

V is TRBV5-1 and J is TRBJ2-7, with TRBD1 matching 7 bases. J was trimmed by 5 bases and V by 3 bases; bases with no gene match: 11. The CDR3 has 15 residues. The germline V gene encodes CDR1 SGHRS and CDR2 YFSETQ. The CDR3 DNA reads TGCGCCAGCAGCTCGGGAACAGGGGCCCTCCACGAGCAGTACTTC. Translation gives CASSSGTGALHEQYF.

The chain uses TRBV4-1 and TRBJ1-2, with D unresolved. V gave up 0 bases and J gave up 2 bases, with 7 bases separating them. The CDR3 consists of 14 residues. Germline values: CDR1 MGHRA, CDR2 YSYEKL. The CDR3 is CASSQDPINYGYTF. The DNA of the CDR3 is TGCGCCAGCAGCCAAGATCCGATAAACTATGGCTACACCTTC.

This clone is medium-sized within its sample. The chain has TRBV5-1 and TRBJ2-7; D unclear. V lost 5 bases to trimming and J lost 0 bases, with 27 bases between them. Per the germline V gene, CDR1 is SGHRS and CDR2 is YFSETQ. The CDR3 length is 19 residues. This chain's CDR3 is CASRPTNRAVLKDSYEQYF. As DNA, the CDR3 is TGCGCCAGCAGACCCACAAACCGGGCAGTCCTAAAAGACTCCTACGAGCAGTACTTC.

This clone appeared a few times. The chain employs TRBV30 and TRBJ1-1; 8 nucleotides match TRBD1. The CDR3 has 12 amino acids. Germline V gene data show CDR1 as GTSNPN and CDR2 as SVGIG (reference sequence). V shed 4 bases and J 8 bases; nucleotides not matched to a gene: 6. The CDR3 bases are TGTGCCTGGACAGGGGGCTCACCCGAAGCTTTCTTT. Its translation is CAWTGGSPEAFF.

This chain connects TRBV5-1 to TRBJ2-5; possible D gene TRBD1, 5 bases. Germline CDR1 is SGHRS and CDR2 is YFSETQ. The CDR3 consists of 15 residues. The V and J ends lost 2 bases and 1 base respectively, with 12 bases between them. The DNA of the CDR3 is TGCGCCAGCAGCTTAGGGGTTACCTTCCAAGAGACCCAGTACTTC. Encoded protein: CASSLGVTFQETQYF.

This chain links TRBV5-1 with TRBJ2-6; tentatively, D is TRBD1 or TRBD2 (5 bases each). Per the germline V gene, CDR1 is SGHRS and CDR2 is YFSETQ. Trimming stripped 4 bases from V and 2 bases from J, with 16 bases between. The CDR3 is made up of 17 amino acids. The CDR3 bases are TGCGCCAGCAGCCGAACCGGGACCCGGACTGGGGCCAACGTCCTGACTTTC. It codes for CASSRTGTRTGANVLTF.

The chain uses TRBV18 and TRBJ2-6, with TRBD1 identical over 8 bases. Germline CDR1 is KGHSH and CDR2 is LQKENI. This CDR3 is 18 amino acids long. Germline trimming cut 5 bases from V and 1 base from J; bases unmatched to any gene: 10. The CDR3 loop is CASSTRDRIDSGANVLTF. DNA for the CDR3: TGTGCCAGCTCAACCCGGGACAGGATCGATTCTGGGGCCAACGTCCTGACTTTC.

The J gene is TRBJ2-7, the V gene TRBV19; 8 bases match TRBD2. Germline values: CDR1 LNHDA, CDR2 SQIVND (reference sequence). With V trimmed by 5 bases and J by 7 bases, 10 bases remained unmatched. The CDR3 is 14 amino acids. CDR3 loop: CASSWQRGSKEQYF. The DNA of the CDR3 is TGTGCCAGTAGTTGGCAGCGGGGGTCGAAAGAGCAGTACTTC.

This clone showed up just a few times. The V call is TRBV2, the J call TRBJ1-5; no reliable D call. Trimming stripped 5 bases from V and 5 bases from J, with 10 bases between. Germline V CDR1 and CDR2: SNHLY, FYNNEI. The CDR3 runs to 13 residues. CDR3 region: CASSWRADQPQHF. The DNA for the CDR3 is TGTGCCAGCAGTTGGCGGGCGGATCAGCCCCAGCATTTT.

The chain couples TRBV5-1 to TRBJ2-5; D gene ambiguous. The V end was cut by 3 bases, the J end by 0 bases, with 9 bases between. The germline CDR1 and CDR2 sequences are SGHRS and YFSETQ. The CDR3 has 14 amino acids. The CDR3 region is CASSWGNYQETQYF. CDR3 DNA sequence: TGCGCCAGCAGCTGGGGAAATTACCAAGAGACCCAGTACTTC.

The chain couples TRBV5-6 to TRBJ1-1; TRBD1 might be the D (5 bases). V dropped 4 bases and J dropped 13 bases, with 17 bases sitting between them. This CDR3 is built from 12 residues. Germline-derived CDR1 and CDR2 are SGHDT and YYEEEE. CDR3 amino acids: CASSRRGQQYFF. In nucleotides, the CDR3 is TGTGCCAGCAGCCGGCGGGGCCAGCAGTATTTCTTT.

The chain is built from TRBV9 and TRBJ1-2, with D uncertain. The CDR3 has 12 amino acids. The germline V and J ends were trimmed by 4 bases and 6 bases, with 10 bases remaining between them. The germline CDR1 and CDR2 sequences are SGDLS and YYNGEE. The CDR3 DNA reads TGTGCCAGCAGCCCGGCTCGAGATGGCTACACCTTC. Protein product: CASSPARDGYTF.

This clone has a handful of counts. The J gene is TRBJ1-4, the V gene TRBV5-6; 8 bases are a match to TRBD1. The trim removed 4 bases at V and 5 bases at J, leaving 7 bases unmatched. This CDR3 comprises 15 residues. From germline, CDR1 is SGHDT and CDR2 YYEEEE. The CDR3 sequence is CASSRGQGQNEKLFF. The CDR3 bases are TGTGCCAGCAGCCGAGGACAGGGTCAGAATGAAAAACTGTTTTTT.

CDR3 sequence reads: CASTLTSGGTYNEQFF. The CDR3 DNA sequence: TGTGCCAGCACCTTAACTAGCGGGGGGACCTACAATGAGCAGTTCTTC. The chain combines TRBV2 with TRBJ2-1, with 12 bases identical to TRBD2. This CDR3 region has 16 residues. V was pared by 7 bases and J by 2 bases, with 6 bases of the junction left unmatched. CDR1 is SNHLY, CDR2 FYNNEI, per germline.

This clone was found a few times. The chain is built from TRBV27 and TRBJ1-4, with TRBD1 identical over 7 bases. This CDR3 comprises 17 residues. The J segment lost 7 bases and the V segment lost 3 bases, leaving 14 bases of the junction unmatched. The germline V gene has CDR1 MNHEY and CDR2 SMNVEV (reference sequence). CDR3 sequence (DNA): TGTGCCAGCAGTTTTGAGGGGGCGAACCGTTGGGGTGAAAAACTGTTTTTT. This sequence encodes CASSFEGANRWGEKLFF.

The rearrangement joins TRBV5-4 to TRBJ2-1, with TRBD1 as a possible D gene (6 bases). CDR3 length: 13 amino acids. V lost 3 bases, J lost 4 bases, and 8 bases lay in between. Germline lookup yields CDR1 SGHNT and CDR2 YYREEE (reference sequence). The DNA for the CDR3 is TGTGCCAGCAGCTCGGACAGTTACAATGAGCAGTTCTTC. It translates to CASSSDSYNEQFF.

The chain joins TRBV2 to TRBJ2-1, with TRBD2 matching over 7 bases. Germline CDR1 and CDR2: SNHLY and FYNNEI. The CDR3 consists of 15 residues. J gave up 0 bases and V 5 bases, and 4 bases lay outside the gene matches. CDR3 in amino acids: CASSWTRGSYNEQFF. As DNA, the CDR3 is TGTGCCAGCAGTTGGACTAGGGGCTCCTACAATGAGCAGTTCTTC.

The chain carries TRBV27 and TRBJ2-4; tentative D call: TRBD1 (6 bases). V lost 5 bases and J 0 bases, leaving 14 bases between the germline ends. This CDR3 contains 16 residues. The V gene's germline CDR1 is MNHEY and CDR2 SMNVEV (reference sequence). In nucleotides, the CDR3 is TGTGCCAGCAGTCCCCGGACAGCGCTAGCCAAAAACATTCAGTACTTC. Translation gives CASSPRTALAKNIQYF.

The DNA of the CDR3 is TGTGCCAGCAGCTTAGAAGCGGGGGTATACTCCTACGAGCAGTACTTC. Translation gives CASSLEAGVYSYEQYF. V gene TRBV9 combines with J gene TRBJ2-7, with 8 bases lining up with TRBD2. Losses at the gene ends were 4 bases for V and 0 bases for J; bases not matched to a gene: 9. The CDR3 is made up of 16 amino acids. Germline-derived CDR1 and CDR2 are SGDLS and YYNGEE. The full variable domain, its missing parts supplied by reference TRBV9 and TRBJ2-7, is DSGVTQTPKHLITATGQRVTLRCSPRSGDLSVYWYQQSLDQGLQFLIQYYNGEERAKGNILERFSAQQFPDLHSELNLSSLELGDSALYFCASSLEAGVYSYEQYFGPGTRLTVT.

This chain connects TRBV28 to TRBJ1-5, with 10 nucleotides matching TRBD1. CDR1 MDHEN and CDR2 SYDVKM come from the germline V gene. CDR3 length: 15 residues. V shed 8 bases, J shed 2 bases, and the junction held 6 bases outside the gene matches. For the CDR3, the DNA is TGTGCCAGCGGATCCGGGACAGGGGGCAATCAGCCCCAGCATTTT. Its translation is CASGSGTGGNQPQHF.

This chain joins TRBV20-1 and TRBJ1-4, with D uncertain. The CDR3 contains 11 residues. Germline V gene data show CDR1 as DFQATT and CDR2 as SNEGSKA (reference sequence). Trimming left V 3 bases short and J 8 bases short, with 7 bases between. The CDR3 protein is CSARSSEKLFF. CDR3 coding DNA: TGCAGTGCTAGGTCAAGCGAAAAACTGTTTTTT.

The chain employs TRBV6-4 and TRBJ1-2; 8 nucleotides agree with TRBD1. The CDR3 has 14 residues. Germline assignment: CDR1 MRHNA and CDR2 SNTAGT. J lost 0 bases, V lost 6 bases, and 3 bases had no gene match. CDR3 region: CASSQDRANYGYTF. The CDR3 DNA reads as TGTGCCAGCAGCCAGGACAGGGCTAACTATGGCTACACCTTC.

The chain carries TRBV30 and TRBJ1-1; 8 bases are a match to TRBD1. V shed 2 bases, J shed 4 bases, and the junction held 3 bases outside the gene matches. The CDR3 consists of 13 residues. Germline lookup yields CDR1 GTSNPN and CDR2 SVGIG (reference sequence). Here the CDR3 DNA reads TGTGCCTGGAGTTTAGACAGGGGCACTGAAGCTTTCTTT. Translation gives CAWSLDRGTEAFF.